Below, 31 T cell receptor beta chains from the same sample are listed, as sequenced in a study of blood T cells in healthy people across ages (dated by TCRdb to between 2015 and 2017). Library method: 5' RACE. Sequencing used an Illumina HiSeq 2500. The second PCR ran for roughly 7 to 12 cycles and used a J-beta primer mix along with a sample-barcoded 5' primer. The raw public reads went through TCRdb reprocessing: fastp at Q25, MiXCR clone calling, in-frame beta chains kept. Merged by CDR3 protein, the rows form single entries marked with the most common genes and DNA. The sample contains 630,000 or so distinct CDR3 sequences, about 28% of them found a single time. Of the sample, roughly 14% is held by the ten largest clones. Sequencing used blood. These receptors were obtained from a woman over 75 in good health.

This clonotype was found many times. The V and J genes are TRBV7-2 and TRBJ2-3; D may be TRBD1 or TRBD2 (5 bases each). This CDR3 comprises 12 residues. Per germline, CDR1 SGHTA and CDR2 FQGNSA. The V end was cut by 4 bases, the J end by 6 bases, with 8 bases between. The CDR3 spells CASSWGTDTQYF. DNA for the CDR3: TGTGCCAGCAGCTGGGGGACGGATACGCAGTATTTT.

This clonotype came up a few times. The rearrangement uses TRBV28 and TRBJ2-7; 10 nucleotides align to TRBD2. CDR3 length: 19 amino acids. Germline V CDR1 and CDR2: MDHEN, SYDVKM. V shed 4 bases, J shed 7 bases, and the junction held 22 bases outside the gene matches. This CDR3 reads CASSSGSGGPLFPYNEQYF. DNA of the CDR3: TGTGCCAGCAGTTCCGGTAGCGGGGGGCCCCTTTTCCCCTACAATGAGCAGTACTTC.

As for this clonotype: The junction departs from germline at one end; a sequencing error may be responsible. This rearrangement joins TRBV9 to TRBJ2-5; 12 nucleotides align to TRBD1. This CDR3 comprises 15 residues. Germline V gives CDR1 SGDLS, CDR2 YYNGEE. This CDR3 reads CACSAGTGGAKTQYF. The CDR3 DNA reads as TGTGCCTGCAGCGCTGGGACAGGGGGCGCGAAGACCCAGTACTTC. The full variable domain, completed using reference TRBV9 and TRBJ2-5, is DSGVTQTPKHLITATGQRVTLRCSPRSGDLSVYWYQQSLDQGLQFLIQYYNGEERAKGNILERFSAQQFPDLHSELNLSSLELGDSALYFCACSAGTGGAKTQYFGPGTRLLVL.

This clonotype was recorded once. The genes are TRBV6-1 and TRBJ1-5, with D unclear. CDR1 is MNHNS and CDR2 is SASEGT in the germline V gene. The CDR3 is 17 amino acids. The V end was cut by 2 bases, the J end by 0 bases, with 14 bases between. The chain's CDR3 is CASSENTAGYSNQPQHF. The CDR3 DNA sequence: TGTGCCAGCAGTGAAAATACCGCGGGGTATAGCAATCAGCCCCAGCATTTT.

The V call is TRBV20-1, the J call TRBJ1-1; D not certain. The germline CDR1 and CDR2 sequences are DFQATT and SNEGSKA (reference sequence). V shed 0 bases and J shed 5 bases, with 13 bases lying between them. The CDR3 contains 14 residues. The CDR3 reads CSAREGGVWTEAFF. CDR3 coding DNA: TGCAGTGCTAGAGAGGGCGGGGTTTGGACTGAAGCTTTCTTT.

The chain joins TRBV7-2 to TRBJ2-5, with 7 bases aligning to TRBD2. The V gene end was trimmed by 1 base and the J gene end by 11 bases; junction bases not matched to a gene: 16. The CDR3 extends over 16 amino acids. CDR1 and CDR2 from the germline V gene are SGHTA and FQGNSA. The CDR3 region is CASSLDSGEAYNEQYF. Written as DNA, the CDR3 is TGTGCCAGCAGCTTAGACAGCGGGGAGGCCTACAATGAGCAGTACTTC.

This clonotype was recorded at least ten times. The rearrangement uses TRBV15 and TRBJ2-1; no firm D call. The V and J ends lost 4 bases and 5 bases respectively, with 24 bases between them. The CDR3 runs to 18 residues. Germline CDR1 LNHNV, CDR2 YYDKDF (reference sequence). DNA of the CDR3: TGTGCCACCAGCATGAGCCACACAGCCCTTACCCCGAACAATGAGCAGTTCTTC. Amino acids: CATSMSHTALTPNNEQFF.

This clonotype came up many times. The CDR3 bases are TGTGCCACCAGCGGGGGGGAGTTAGAGACCCAGTACTTC. Its protein is CATSGGELETQYF. The V call is TRBV15, the J call TRBJ2-5, with TRBD2 matching over 7 bases. The trim removed 5 bases at V and 4 bases at J, leaving 4 bases unmatched. Germline CDR1 is LNHNV and CDR2 is YYDKDF (reference sequence). There are 13 residues in the CDR3.

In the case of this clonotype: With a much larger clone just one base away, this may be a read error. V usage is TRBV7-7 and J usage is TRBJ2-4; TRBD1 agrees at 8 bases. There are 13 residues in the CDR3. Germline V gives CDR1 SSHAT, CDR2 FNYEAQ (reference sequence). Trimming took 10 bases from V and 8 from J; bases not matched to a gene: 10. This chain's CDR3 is CANSAGGEDIQYF. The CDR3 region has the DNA TGTGCCAACTCCGCAGGGGGCGAGGACATTCAGTACTTC.

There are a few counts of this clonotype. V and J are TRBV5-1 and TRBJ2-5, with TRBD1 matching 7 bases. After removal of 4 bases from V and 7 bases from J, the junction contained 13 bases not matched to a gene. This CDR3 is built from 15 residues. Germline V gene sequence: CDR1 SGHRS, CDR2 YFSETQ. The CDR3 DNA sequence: TGCGCCAGCAGCCACGGGACAGTACCAGCAAGGACCCAGTACTTC. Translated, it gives CASSHGTVPARTQYF. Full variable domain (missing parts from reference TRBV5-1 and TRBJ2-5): KAGVTQTPRYLIKTRGQQVTLSCSPISGHRSVSWYQQTPGQGLQFLFEYFSETQRNKGNFPGRFSGRQFSNSRSEMNVSTLELGDSALYLCASSHGTVPARTQYFGPGTRLLVL.

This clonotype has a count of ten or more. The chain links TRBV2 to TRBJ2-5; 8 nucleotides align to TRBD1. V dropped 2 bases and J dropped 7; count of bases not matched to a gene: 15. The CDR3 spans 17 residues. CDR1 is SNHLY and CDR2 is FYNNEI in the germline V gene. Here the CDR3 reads CASSELRDRPPLGTQYF. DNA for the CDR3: TGTGCCAGCAGTGAACTCCGGGACAGGCCCCCCTTAGGGACCCAGTACTTC. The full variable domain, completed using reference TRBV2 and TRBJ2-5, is EPEVTQTPSHQVTQMGQEVILRCVPISNHLYFYWYRQILGQKVEFLVSFYNNEISEKSEIFDDQFSVERPDGSNFTLKIRSTKLEDSAMYFCASSELRDRPPLGTQYFGPGTRLLVL.

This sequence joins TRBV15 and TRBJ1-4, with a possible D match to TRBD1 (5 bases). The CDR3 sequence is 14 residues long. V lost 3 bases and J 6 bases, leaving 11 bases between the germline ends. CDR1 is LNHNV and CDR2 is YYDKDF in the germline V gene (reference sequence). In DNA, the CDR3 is TGTGCCACCAGCAGTAGGGGCGGGGATGAAAAACTGTTTTTT. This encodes CATSSRGGDEKLFF.

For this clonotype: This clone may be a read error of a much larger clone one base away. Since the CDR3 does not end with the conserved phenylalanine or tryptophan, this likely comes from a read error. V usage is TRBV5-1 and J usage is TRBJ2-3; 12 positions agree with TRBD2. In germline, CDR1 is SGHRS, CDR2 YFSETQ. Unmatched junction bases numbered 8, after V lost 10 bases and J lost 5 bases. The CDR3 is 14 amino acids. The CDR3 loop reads CASMTSGGIDTQYV. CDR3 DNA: TGCGCCTCCATGACTAGCGGGGGTATAGATACGCAGTATGTT.

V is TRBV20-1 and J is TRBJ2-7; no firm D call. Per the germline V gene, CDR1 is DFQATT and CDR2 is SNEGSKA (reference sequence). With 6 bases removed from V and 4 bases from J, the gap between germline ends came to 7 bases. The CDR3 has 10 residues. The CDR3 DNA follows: TGCAGTGCAAAAGAATACGAGCAGTACTTC. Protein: CSAKEYEQYF.

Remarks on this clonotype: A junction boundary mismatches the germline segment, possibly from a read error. CDR3 DNA: TGTGCCAGCGGCTTTGGACTAGCGGGGGGGCCGAGCACAGATACGCAGTATTTT. Translated: CASGFGLAGGPSTDTQYF. The chain has TRBV7-2 and TRBJ2-3, with TRBD2 matching over 15 bases. The CDR3 spans 18 residues. The germline CDR1 and CDR2 sequences are SGHTA and FQGNSA.

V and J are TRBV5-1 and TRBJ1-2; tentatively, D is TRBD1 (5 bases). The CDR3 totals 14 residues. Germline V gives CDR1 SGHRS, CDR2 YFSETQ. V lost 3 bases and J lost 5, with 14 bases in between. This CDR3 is CASSWDGGSYGYTF. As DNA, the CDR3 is TGCGCCAGCAGCTGGGACGGAGGTTCTTATGGCTACACCTTC.

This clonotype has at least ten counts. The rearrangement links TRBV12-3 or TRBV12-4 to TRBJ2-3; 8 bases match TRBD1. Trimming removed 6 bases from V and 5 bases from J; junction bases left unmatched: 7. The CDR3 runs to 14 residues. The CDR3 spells CASRPDRAEDTQYF. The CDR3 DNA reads TGTGCCAGCAGGCCGGACAGGGCTGAAGATACGCAGTATTTT.

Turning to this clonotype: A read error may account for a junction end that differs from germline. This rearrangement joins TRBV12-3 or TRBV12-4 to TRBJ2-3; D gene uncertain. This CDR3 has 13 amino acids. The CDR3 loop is CASRTVSTDAQYF. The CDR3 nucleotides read TGTGCCAGCAGAACGGTGAGCACAGATGCGCAGTATTTT.

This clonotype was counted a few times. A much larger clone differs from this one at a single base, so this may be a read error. Written as DNA, the CDR3 is TGCGCCAGCAGTCCCGGGACTAGCTACAATGAGCAGTACTTC. Protein product: CASSPGTSYNEQYF. The chain links TRBV4-1 to TRBJ2-1; 9 positions match TRBD2. The closer fit of TRBJ2-7 to the DNA end suggests the J call may be wrong. Per germline, CDR1 MGHRA and CDR2 YSYEKL. The CDR3 is 14 residues long.

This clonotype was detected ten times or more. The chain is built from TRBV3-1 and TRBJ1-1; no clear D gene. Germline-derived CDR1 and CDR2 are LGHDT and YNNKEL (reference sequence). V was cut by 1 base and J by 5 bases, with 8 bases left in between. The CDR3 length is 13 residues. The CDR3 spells CASSQVMGTEAFF. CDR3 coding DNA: TGTGCCAGCAGCCAAGTTATGGGGACTGAAGCTTTCTTT.

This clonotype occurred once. The chain's CDR3 is CASSTEGQGGANTEAFF. The CDR3 region has the DNA TGTGCCAGCAGTACCGAAGGACAGGGGGGCGCGAACACTGAAGCTTTCTTT. The chain has TRBV27 and TRBJ1-1; 10 bases align to TRBD1. The germline V gene has CDR1 MNHEY and CDR2 SMNVEV (reference sequence). CDR3 length: 17 residues. With 5 bases clipped from V and 1 base from J, the junction kept 10 bases outside the gene matches.

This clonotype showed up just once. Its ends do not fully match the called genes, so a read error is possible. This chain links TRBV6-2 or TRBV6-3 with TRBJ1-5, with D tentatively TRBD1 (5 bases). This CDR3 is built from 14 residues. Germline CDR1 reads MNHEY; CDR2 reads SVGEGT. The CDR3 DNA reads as TGTGCCAGCAGTTACGGGGGACCCCTCGGGCCCCGGCATTTT. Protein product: CASSYGGPLGPRHF.

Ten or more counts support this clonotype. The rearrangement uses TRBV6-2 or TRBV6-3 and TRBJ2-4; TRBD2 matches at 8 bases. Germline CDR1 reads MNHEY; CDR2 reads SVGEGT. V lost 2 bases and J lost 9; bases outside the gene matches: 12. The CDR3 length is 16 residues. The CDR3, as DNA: TGTGCCAGCAGTTACCAGATAGGGACTAGAGGGCGCATTCAGTACTTC. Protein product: CASSYQIGTRGRIQYF.

The CDR3 is CASSSWTSGRWDEQFF. As DNA, the CDR3 is TGTGCCAGCAGCTCGTGGACTAGCGGGAGGTGGGATGAGCAGTTCTTC. The chain links TRBV7-3 to TRBJ2-1; the match to TRBD2 covers 14 bases. The germline gives CDR1 SGHTA, CDR2 FQGTGA. CDR3 size: 16 residues. V was pared by 4 bases and J by 8 bases, with 7 bases of the junction left unmatched.

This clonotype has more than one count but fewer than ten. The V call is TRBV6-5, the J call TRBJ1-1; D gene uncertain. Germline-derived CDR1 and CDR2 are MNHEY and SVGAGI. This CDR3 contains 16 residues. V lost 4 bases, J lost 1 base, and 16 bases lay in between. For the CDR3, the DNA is TGTGCCAGCAGTTCCCTCCGCCTCTCTGCGAACACTGAAGCTTTCTTT. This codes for CASSSLRLSANTEAFF.

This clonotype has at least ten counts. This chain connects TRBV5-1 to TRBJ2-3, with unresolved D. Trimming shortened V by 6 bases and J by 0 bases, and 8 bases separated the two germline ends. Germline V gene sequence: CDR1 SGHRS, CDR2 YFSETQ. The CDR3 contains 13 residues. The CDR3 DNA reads TGCGCCAGCACTATTACTAGCACAGATACGCAGTATTTT. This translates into CASTITSTDTQYF.

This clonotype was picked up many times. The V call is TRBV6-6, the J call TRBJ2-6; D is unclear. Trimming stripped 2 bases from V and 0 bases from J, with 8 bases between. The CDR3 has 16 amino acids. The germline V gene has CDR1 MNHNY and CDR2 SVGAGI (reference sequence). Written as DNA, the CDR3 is TGTGCCAGCAGTTACGGGCGTTTCTCTGGGGCCAACGTCCTGACTTTC. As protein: CASSYGRFSGANVLTF.

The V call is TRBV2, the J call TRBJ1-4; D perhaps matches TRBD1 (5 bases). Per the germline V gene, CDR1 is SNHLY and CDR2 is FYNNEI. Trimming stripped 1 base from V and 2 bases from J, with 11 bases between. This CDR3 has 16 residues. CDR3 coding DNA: TGTGCCAGCAGTGAAGGGTTCCAGGGCACTAATGAAAAACTGTTTTTT. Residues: CASSEGFQGTNEKLFF.

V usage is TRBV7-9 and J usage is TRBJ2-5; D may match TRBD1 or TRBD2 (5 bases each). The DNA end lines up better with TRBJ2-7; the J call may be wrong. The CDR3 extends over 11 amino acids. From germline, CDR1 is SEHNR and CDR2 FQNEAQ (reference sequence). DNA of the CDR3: TGTGCTGCGGTGGGGGAGTACGAGCAGTACTTC. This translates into CAAVGEYEQYF.

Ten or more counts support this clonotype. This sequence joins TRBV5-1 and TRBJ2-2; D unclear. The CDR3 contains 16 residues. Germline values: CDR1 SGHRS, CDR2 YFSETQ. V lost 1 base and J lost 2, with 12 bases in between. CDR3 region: CASSLPPDSNTGELFF. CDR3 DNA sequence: TGCGCCAGCAGCTTGCCGCCGGATTCAAACACCGGGGAGCTGTTTTTT.

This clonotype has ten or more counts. The DNA for the CDR3 is TGTGCCACCGCTCCTCCCGACACAGGGGTTTGGTCCTACGAGCAGTACTTC. As protein: CATAPPDTGVWSYEQYF. This chain connects TRBV15 to TRBJ2-7, with TRBD1 matching 7 bases. Germline V gives CDR1 LNHNV, CDR2 YYDKDF (reference sequence). This CDR3 is 17 amino acids long. With V trimmed by 8 bases and J by 1 base, 17 bases remained unmatched. Full variable domain (rest looked up from reference TRBV15 and TRBJ2-7): DAMVIQNPRYQVTQFGKPVTLSCSQTLNHNVMYWYQQKSSQAPKLLFHYYDKDFNNEADTPDNFQSRRPNTSFCFLDIRSPGLGDTAMYLCATAPPDTGVWSYEQYFGPGTRLTVT.